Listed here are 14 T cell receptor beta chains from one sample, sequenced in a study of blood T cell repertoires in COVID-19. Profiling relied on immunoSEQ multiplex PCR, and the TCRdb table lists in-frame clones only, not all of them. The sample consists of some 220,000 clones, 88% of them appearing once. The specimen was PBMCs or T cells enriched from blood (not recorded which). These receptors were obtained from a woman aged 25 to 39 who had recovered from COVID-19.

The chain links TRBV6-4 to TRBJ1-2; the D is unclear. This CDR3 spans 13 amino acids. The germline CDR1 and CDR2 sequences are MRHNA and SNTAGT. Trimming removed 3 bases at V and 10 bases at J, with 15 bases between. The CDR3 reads CASSDTGIGDYTF. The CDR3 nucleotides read TGTGCCAGCAGTGATACGGGGATAGGTGACTACACCTTC.

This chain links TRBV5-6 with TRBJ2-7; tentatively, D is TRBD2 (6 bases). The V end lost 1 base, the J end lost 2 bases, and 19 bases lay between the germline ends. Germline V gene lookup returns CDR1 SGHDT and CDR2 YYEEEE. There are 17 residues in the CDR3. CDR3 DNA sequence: TGTGCCAGCAGCTTGTACGTATCTGGGGGGTTTACCTACGAGCAGTACTTC. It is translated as CASSLYVSGGFTYEQYF.

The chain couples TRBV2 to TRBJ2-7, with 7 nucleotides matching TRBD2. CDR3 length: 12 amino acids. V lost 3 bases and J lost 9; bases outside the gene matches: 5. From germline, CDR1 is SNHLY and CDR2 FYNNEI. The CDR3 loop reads CASSETSRVQYF. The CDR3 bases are TGTGCCAGCAGTGAGACTAGCAGGGTGCAGTACTTC. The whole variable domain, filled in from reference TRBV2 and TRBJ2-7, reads EPEVTQTPSHQVTQMGQEVILRCVPISNHLYFYWYRQILGQKVEFLVSFYNNEISEKSEIFDDQFSVERPDGSNFTLKIRSTKLEDSAMYFCASSETSRVQYFGPGTRLTVT.

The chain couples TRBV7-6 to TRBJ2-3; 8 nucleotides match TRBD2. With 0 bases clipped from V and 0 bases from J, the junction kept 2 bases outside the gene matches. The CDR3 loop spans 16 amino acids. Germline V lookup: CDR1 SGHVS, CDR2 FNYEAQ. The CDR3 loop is CASSLAAGASTDTQYF. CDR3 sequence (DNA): TGTGCCAGCAGCTTAGCAGCGGGGGCCAGCACAGATACGCAGTATTTT.

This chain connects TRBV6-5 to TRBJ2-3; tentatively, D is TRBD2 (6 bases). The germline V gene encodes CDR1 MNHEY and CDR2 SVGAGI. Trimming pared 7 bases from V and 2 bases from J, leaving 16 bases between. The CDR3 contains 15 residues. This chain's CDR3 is CASTITSTHTDTQYF. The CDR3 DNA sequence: TGTGCCAGCACCATCACTAGCACCCACACAGATACGCAGTATTTT.

The CDR3 loop is CASSSPTIQVLYGYTF. Here the CDR3 DNA reads TGTGCCAGCAGCTCCCCCACAATCCAAGTTCTCTATGGCTACACCTTC. This sequence joins TRBV13 and TRBJ1-2; D uncertain. CDR3 size: 16 residues. The V and J ends lost 4 bases and 4 bases respectively, with 19 bases between them. Germline V lookup: CDR1 PRHDT, CDR2 FYEKMQ (reference sequence). The variable domain in full, completed from reference TRBV13 and TRBJ1-2, reads AAGVIQSPRHLIKEKRETATLKCYPIPRHDTVYWYQQGPGQDPQFLISFYEKMQSDKGSIPDRFSAQQFSDYHSELNMSSLELGDSALYFCASSSPTIQVLYGYTFGSGTRLTVV.

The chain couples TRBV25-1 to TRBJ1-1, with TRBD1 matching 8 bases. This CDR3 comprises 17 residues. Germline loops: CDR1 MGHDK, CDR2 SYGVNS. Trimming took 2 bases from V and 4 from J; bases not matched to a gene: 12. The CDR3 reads CASSEPRGRKFSTEAFF. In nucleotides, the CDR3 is TGTGCCAGCAGTGAACCCAGGGGGCGTAAGTTTTCCACTGAAGCTTTCTTT.

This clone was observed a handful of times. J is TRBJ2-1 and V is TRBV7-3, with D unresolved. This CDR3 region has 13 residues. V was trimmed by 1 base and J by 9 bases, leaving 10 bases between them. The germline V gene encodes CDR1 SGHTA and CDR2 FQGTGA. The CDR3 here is CASSLNRYGEQFF. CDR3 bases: TGTGCCAGCAGCTTAAATCGCTACGGTGAGCAGTTCTTC. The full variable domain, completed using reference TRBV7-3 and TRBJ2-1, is GAGVSQTPSNKVTEKGKYVELRCDPISGHTALYWYRQSLGQGPEFLIYFQGTGAADDSGLPNDRFFAVRPEGSVSTLKIQRTERGDSAVYLCASSLNRYGEQFFGPGTRLTVL.

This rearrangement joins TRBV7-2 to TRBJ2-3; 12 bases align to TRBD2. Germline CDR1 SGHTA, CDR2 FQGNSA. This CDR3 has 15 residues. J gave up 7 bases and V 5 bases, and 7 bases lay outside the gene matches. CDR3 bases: TGTGCCAGCAGCCCACTAGCGGGGGGACTAAATACGCAGTATTTT. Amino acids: CASSPLAGGLNTQYF. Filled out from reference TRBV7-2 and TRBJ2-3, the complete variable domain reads GAGVSQSPSNKVTEKGKDVELRCDPISGHTALYWYRQSLGQGLEFLIYFQGNSAPDKSGLPSDRFSAERTGGSVSTLTIQRTQQEDSAVYLCASSPLAGGLNTQYFGPGTRLTVL.

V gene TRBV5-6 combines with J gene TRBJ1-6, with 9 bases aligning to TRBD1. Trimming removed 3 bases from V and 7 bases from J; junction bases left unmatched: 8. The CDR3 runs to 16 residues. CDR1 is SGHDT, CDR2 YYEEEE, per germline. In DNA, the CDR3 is TGTGCCAGCAGCTCCCCCGGGACAGGGCCCAATTCACCCCTCCACTTT. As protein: CASSSPGTGPNSPLHF. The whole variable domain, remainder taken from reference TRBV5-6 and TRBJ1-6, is DAGVTQSPTHLIKTRGQQVTLRCSPKSGHDTVSWYQQALGQGPQFIFQYYEEEERQRGNFPDRFSGHQFPNYSSELNVNALLLGDSALYLCASSSPGTGPNSPLHFGNGTRLTVT.

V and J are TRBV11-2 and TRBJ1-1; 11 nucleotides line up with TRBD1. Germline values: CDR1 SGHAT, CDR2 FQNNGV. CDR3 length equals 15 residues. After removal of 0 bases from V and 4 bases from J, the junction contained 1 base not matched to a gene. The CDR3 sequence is CASSLDGTGGTEAFF. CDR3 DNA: TGTGCCAGCAGCTTAGATGGGACAGGGGGCACTGAAGCTTTCTTT. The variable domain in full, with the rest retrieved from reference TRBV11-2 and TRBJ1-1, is EAGVAQSPRYKIIEKRQSVAFWCNPISGHATLYWYQQILGQGPKLLIQFQNNGVVDDSQLPKDRFSAERLKGVDSTLKIQPAKLEDSAVYLCASSLDGTGGTEAFFGQGTRLTVV.

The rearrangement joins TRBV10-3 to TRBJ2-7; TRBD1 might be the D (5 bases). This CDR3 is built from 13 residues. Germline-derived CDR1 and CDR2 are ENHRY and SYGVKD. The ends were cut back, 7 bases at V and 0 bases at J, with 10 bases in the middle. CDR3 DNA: TGTGCCATCAATCGCGACAGCTCCTACGAGCAGTACTTC. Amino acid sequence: CAINRDSSYEQYF.

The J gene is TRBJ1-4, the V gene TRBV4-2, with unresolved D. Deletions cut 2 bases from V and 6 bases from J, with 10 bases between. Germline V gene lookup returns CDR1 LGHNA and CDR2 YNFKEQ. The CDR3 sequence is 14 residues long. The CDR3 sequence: CASSQTVSYEKLFF. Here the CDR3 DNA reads TGTGCCAGCAGCCAAACTGTTTCCTATGAAAAACTGTTTTTT.

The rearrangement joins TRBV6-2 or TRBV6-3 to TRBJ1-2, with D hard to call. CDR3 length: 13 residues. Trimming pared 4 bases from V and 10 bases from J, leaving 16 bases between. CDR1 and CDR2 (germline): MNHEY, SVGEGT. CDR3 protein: CASSLASPNDYTF. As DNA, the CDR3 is TGTGCCAGCAGTTTAGCGTCTCCTAATGACTACACCTTC.